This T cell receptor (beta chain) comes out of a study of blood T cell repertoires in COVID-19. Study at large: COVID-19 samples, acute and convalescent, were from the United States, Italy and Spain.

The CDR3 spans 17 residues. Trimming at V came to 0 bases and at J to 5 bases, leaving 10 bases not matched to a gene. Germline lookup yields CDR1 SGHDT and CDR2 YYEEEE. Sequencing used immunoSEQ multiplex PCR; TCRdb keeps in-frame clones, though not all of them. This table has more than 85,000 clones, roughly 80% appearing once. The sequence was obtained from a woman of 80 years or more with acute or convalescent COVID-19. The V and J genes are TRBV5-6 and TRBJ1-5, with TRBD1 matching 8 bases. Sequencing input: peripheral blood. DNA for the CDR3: TGTGCCAGCAGCTTGGCCGGGACAGGAACACTCGATCAGCCCCAGCATTTT. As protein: CASSLAGTGTLDQPQHF.